This T cell receptor (beta chain) stems from a study of T cells after yellow fever vaccination. It was through 5'RACE template switching that TCR cDNA was made, with a universal primer site and UMIs added. Using its own MiXCR run on the 5' RACE reads, TCRdb lists one record per CDR3 protein. The sample yields just under 600,000 distinct CDR3 sequences, approximately 13% seen once. This clonotype was seen more than once but under ten times. What it binds is unknown. Trimming took 4 bases from V and 1 from J, leaving 7 bases between them. The CDR3 is 13 amino acids. The germline V gene encodes CDR1 LNHDA and CDR2 SQIVND (reference sequence). Whole-study findings and limits: The secondary response was weaker, and its peak arrived faster, on day 5 versus 15. Subsequent booster samples again held most clones from primary vaccination (around 96% CD4, approximately 85% CD8). There was a small share of clonotypes that showed up in both the CD4 and CD8 compartments.

The sequence was obtained from a man in his thirties or forties who received the YFV17D yellow fever vaccine. This material consisted of PBMCs, taken on the day of the yellow fever booster vaccination. This sequence joins TRBV19 and TRBJ2-5; the D gene is possibly TRBD2 (6 bases). CDR3 nucleotide sequence: TGTGCCAGTAGTAAGCGGGTCCAAGAGACCCAGTACTTC. Residues: CASSKRVQETQYF.